What follows are 24 T cell receptor beta chains derived from one specimen sequenced in a study of response to subunit inactivated influenza vaccine (dated 2018 in TCRdb). The library was obtained by RT-PCR. Sequenced on an Illumina HiSeq 2500. The public reads were quality trimmed at Q25 with fastp and then assembled into clones with MiXCR by TCRdb, keeping productive beta chains. Every CDR3 protein is listed once, alongside the most common genes and DNA of its rows. The sample table shows about 500,000 distinct CDR3 sequences, and more than 15% are seen once. The leading ten clones occupy over 2.5% of the sample. The source was CD4+ T cells sorted from PBMCs, collected roughly 24 months after vaccination. Receptors originate from a man aged 45 to 75 who received an inactivated influenza vaccine. Donor details come from another sample of the same person, matched by shared clones.

This clonotype was counted between two and nine times. The V and J genes are TRBV7-2 and TRBJ2-2; perhaps TRBD1 as D (5 bases). This CDR3 is built from 14 residues. Between the trimmed V and J ends, which lost 2 bases and 4 bases, there was a span of 8 bases. Germline V gives CDR1 SGHTA, CDR2 FQGNSA. CDR3: CASSLLQGTGELFF. The CDR3 nucleotides are TGTGCCAGCAGCTTATTGCAGGGCACCGGGGAGCTGTTTTTT.

This chain links TRBV11-2 with TRBJ2-2, with TRBD2 matching 12 bases. J was trimmed by 4 bases and V by 4 bases; bases with no gene match: 10. Germline CDR1 and CDR2: SGHAT and FQNNGV. The CDR3 spans 18 residues. The CDR3 sequence is CASSSIATSGGGTGELFF. The CDR3 coding sequence is TGTGCCAGCAGCTCCATCGCGACTAGCGGGGGAGGCACCGGGGAGCTGTTTTTT. Using reference TRBV11-2 and TRBJ2-2 for the parts outside the CDR3, the full variable domain is EAGVAQSPRYKIIEKRQSVAFWCNPISGHATLYWYQQILGQGPKLLIQFQNNGVVDDSQLPKDRFSAERLKGVDSTLKIQPAKLEDSAVYLCASSSIATSGGGTGELFFGEGSRLTVL.

The chain recombines TRBV24-1 with TRBJ2-2; D gene ambiguous. CDR1 and CDR2 from the germline V gene are KGHDR and SFDVKD. V was trimmed by 4 bases and J by 0 bases, leaving 11 bases between them. This CDR3 is built from 16 residues. CDR3 bases: TGTGCCACCAGTGACCTTGGACCTACGAACACCGGGGAGCTGTTTTTT. It encodes CATSDLGPTNTGELFF.

CDR3 residues: CSASRRGEGTDTQYF. In DNA form, the CDR3 reads TGCAGTGCTAGTAGGCGGGGAGAGGGCACAGATACGCAGTATTTT. This chain links TRBV20-1 with TRBJ2-3; TRBD2 is a possible D gene (6 bases). The V and J ends lost 3 bases and 1 base respectively, with 14 bases between them. The germline CDR1 and CDR2 sequences are DFQATT and SNEGSKA (reference sequence). The CDR3 spans 15 residues.

The J gene is TRBJ2-1, the V gene TRBV4-3, with D unclear. The CDR3 is 13 amino acids. Looked up from germline, CDR1 is LGHNA and CDR2 is YSLEER. The V end was cut by 1 base, the J end by 10 bases, with 11 bases between. The CDR3 DNA is TGCGCCAGCAGCCAAGTGTTCGATGAGGAGCAGTTCTTC. This translates into CASSQVFDEEQFF.

This clonotype was counted at least ten times. The chain combines TRBV29-1 with TRBJ2-5, with a tentative D call TRBD1 (5 bases). This CDR3 is 13 amino acids long. V lost 4 bases and J lost 2, with 11 bases in between. CDR1 and CDR2 from the germline V gene are SQVTM and ANQGSEA. The CDR3 DNA reads as TGCAGCGTTGCTGTTACAGGTCAAGAGACCCAGTACTTC. Its protein product is CSVAVTGQETQYF.

This clonotype was observed a few times. CDR3 sequence (DNA): TGTGCCAGCAGCTTGGGGAGCTTAGCCAAAAACATTCAGTACTTC. It encodes CASSLGSLAKNIQYF. The rearrangement uses TRBV7-2 and TRBJ2-4, with a possible D match to TRBD2 (5 bases). Looked up from germline, CDR1 is SGHTA and CDR2 is FQGNSA. V was trimmed by 3 bases and J by 0 bases, leaving 9 bases between them. This CDR3 spans 15 amino acids.

This clonotype was seen a handful of times. CDR3 residues: CSVFEGYGYTF. CDR3 DNA sequence: TGCAGCGTTTTCGAGGGGTATGGCTACACCTTC. The chain recombines TRBV29-1 with TRBJ1-2, with a possible D match to TRBD1 (5 bases). Trimming left V 5 bases short and J 5 bases short, with 9 bases between. Germline CDR1 SQVTM, CDR2 ANQGSEA. This CDR3 is 11 amino acids long.

J is TRBJ1-5 and V is TRBV19, with D perhaps matching TRBD1 (5 bases). Germline lookup yields CDR1 LNHDA and CDR2 SQIVND (reference sequence). With 3 bases removed from V and 1 base from J, the gap between germline ends came to 10 bases. CDR3 length: 15 residues. CDR3 loop: CASSIVRGSNQPQHF. The CDR3 bases are TGTGCCAGTAGTATCGTGCGGGGGAGCAATCAGCCCCAGCATTTT.

This clonotype was observed once. The chain has TRBV30 and TRBJ1-3, with D unclear. CDR1 is GTSNPN and CDR2 is SVGIG in the germline V gene (reference sequence). The CDR3 spans 14 residues. Trimming left V 2 bases short and J 2 bases short, with 10 bases between. In DNA, the CDR3 is TGTGCCTGGAGTACACCTTCTCCTGGAAACACCATATATTTT. Its protein product is CAWSTPSPGNTIYF. The full variable domain, in which reference TRBV30 and TRBJ1-3 provide the parts outside the CDR3, is SQTIHQWPATLVQPVGSPLSLECTVEGTSNPNLYWYRQAAGRGLQLLFYSVGIGQISSEVPQNLSASRPQDRQFILSSKKLLLSDSGFYLCAWSTPSPGNTIYFGEGSWLTVV.

The rearrangement links TRBV6-2 or TRBV6-3 to TRBJ1-1; tentative D call: TRBD1 (6 bases). V gave up 5 bases and J gave up 5 bases, with 18 bases separating them. The germline CDR1 and CDR2 sequences are MNHEY and SVGEGT. There are 15 residues in the CDR3. CDR3 residues: CASSAELTGRTEAFF. In DNA form, the CDR3 reads TGTGCCAGCAGTGCCGAACTTACAGGGAGGACTGAAGCTTTCTTT.

The gene calls are TRBV24-1 and TRBJ2-5; D possibly corresponds to TRBD2 (6 bases). Looked up from germline, CDR1 is KGHDR and CDR2 is SFDVKD. CDR3 length: 14 residues. The V end was cut by 5 bases, the J end by 0 bases, with 9 bases between. CDR3 coding DNA: TGTGCCACCAGTGGGGACTGGAACCAAGAGACCCAGTACTTC. This gives the protein CATSGDWNQETQYF.

This chain joins TRBV2 and TRBJ2-7, with 8 bases that match TRBD1. CDR3 length: 15 amino acids. V was pared by 5 bases and J by 3 bases, with 9 bases of the junction left unmatched. Germline values: CDR1 SNHLY, CDR2 FYNNEI. The CDR3 sequence: CASSKDRASNYEQYF. DNA for the CDR3: TGTGCCAGCAGTAAGGACAGGGCCTCCAACTACGAGCAGTACTTC.

The rearrangement uses TRBV20-1 and TRBJ2-7, with TRBD1 matching over 7 bases. The germline V gene has CDR1 DFQATT and CDR2 SNEGSKA (reference sequence). Trimming cost V 5 bases and J 5 bases; bases outside gene matches: 3. This CDR3 spans 11 amino acids. The CDR3 reads CSAGTGDEQYF. DNA of the CDR3: TGCAGTGCTGGAACAGGGGACGAGCAGTACTTC.

The sample holds a few counts of this clonotype. This chain links TRBV4-3 with TRBJ2-7, with 7 bases fitting TRBD2. The V gene's germline CDR1 is LGHNA and CDR2 YSLEER. The CDR3 runs 17 residues. The V gene end was trimmed by 1 base and the J gene end by 2 bases; junction bases not matched to a gene: 11. CDR3 amino acids: CASSQVWSTGTTYEQYF. For the CDR3, the DNA is TGCGCCAGCAGCCAAGTTTGGTCGACGGGGACTACCTACGAGCAGTACTTC.

Only a few counts were recorded for this clonotype. This chain joins TRBV11-1 and TRBJ1-1, with TRBD1 identical over 9 bases. V dropped 8 bases and J dropped 1; count of bases not matched to a gene: 5. The CDR3 totals 14 residues. CDR1 SGHAT and CDR2 FQDESV come from the germline V gene (reference sequence). The DNA for the CDR3 is TGTGCCAGCGGGACAGGGCAAGGGAACACTGAAGCTTTCTTT. Translated: CASGTGQGNTEAFF.

The chain joins TRBV18 to TRBJ2-1, with no clear D. Deletions cut 3 bases from V and 1 base from J, with 13 bases between. CDR1 is KGHSH, CDR2 LQKENI, per germline. The CDR3 runs 16 residues. DNA for the CDR3: TGTGCCAGCTCACCTATCGCGGCCCAGTCCTACAATGAGCAGTTCTTC. This gives the protein CASSPIAAQSYNEQFF.

A word on this clonotype: Sequence at one end of the junction differs from germline and may be a read error. The V call is TRBV29-1, the J call TRBJ2-1; D assignment may be TRBD1 or TRBD2 (5 bases each). The CDR3 loop spans 13 amino acids. The germline V gene has CDR1 SQVTM and CDR2 ANQGSEA. The CDR3 loop reads CSVATGDYDEQFF. The DNA for the CDR3 is TGCAGCGTTGCAACAGGCGACTACGATGAGCAGTTCTTC.

This chain joins TRBV20-1 and TRBJ1-5; unclear D gene. This CDR3 has 15 amino acids. From germline, CDR1 is DFQATT and CDR2 SNEGSKA (reference sequence). Trimming cost V 0 bases and J 0 bases, with 9 bases left between them. The CDR3 DNA follows: TGCAGTGCTAGAGATGAGGACTATAGCAATCAGCCCCAGCATTTT. The encoded protein is CSARDEDYSNQPQHF.

The table lists this clonotype with a few counts. This chain uses TRBV12-3 or TRBV12-4 with TRBJ2-1, with no clear D. The CDR3 runs 11 residues. Trimming stripped 4 bases from V and 12 bases from J, with 10 bases between. The CDR3 DNA follows: TGTGCCAGCAGTTCCGAGATTGGGCAGTTCTTC. This gives the protein CASSSEIGQFF.

The CDR3 sequence is CSAYGLAGGLFYEQYF. DNA of the CDR3: TGCAGTGCCTACGGACTAGCGGGAGGTTTATTCTACGAGCAGTACTTC. This chain joins TRBV20-1 and TRBJ2-7; TRBD2 aligns across 14 bases. The CDR3 totals 16 residues. The germline V gene encodes CDR1 DFQATT and CDR2 SNEGSKA (reference sequence). Germline trimming cut 6 bases from V and 3 bases from J; bases unmatched to any gene: 10.

V and J are TRBV9 and TRBJ2-3, with D unresolved. CDR3 length: 14 residues. V gave up 3 bases and J gave up 3 bases, with 11 bases separating them. Germline CDR1 reads SGDLS; CDR2 reads YYNGEE. CDR3 nucleotides: TGTGCCAGCAGCGCTCAACTAAGTACAGATACGCAGTATTTT. This translates into CASSAQLSTDTQYF.

V and J are TRBV2 and TRBJ2-2; either TRBD1 or TRBD2 may fit D (5 bases each). CDR1 is SNHLY, CDR2 FYNNEI, per germline. V was shortened by 4 bases and J by 0 bases, with 9 bases between the two germline ends. The CDR3 contains 15 residues. Written as DNA, the CDR3 is TGTGCCAGCAGTGCACTGGGACCGAACACCGGGGAGCTGTTTTTT. It encodes CASSALGPNTGELFF.

This clonotype was observed at least ten times. The rearrangement joins TRBV21-1 to TRBJ2-5; the table's D call TRBD1 went unverified against the DNA. TRBV21-1 is termed a pseudogene. The CDR3 is 15 amino acids. Written as DNA, the CDR3 is TGTGCCAGCCGCCACGTGAGACAGGGACAAGAGACCCAGTACTTC. Amino acids: CASRHVRQGQETQYF.